Listed below are T cell receptor beta chains from one sample, sequenced in a study of blood T cell repertoires in COVID-19. Libraries were prepared by immunoSEQ multiplex PCR; TCRdb keeps only in-frame clonotypes and omits some of them. The sample holds 90,000 to 150,000 clones, 65% to 90% seen once. What was sequenced was peripheral blood. These receptors were taken from a man of 80 years or more with acute or convalescent COVID-19. CDR3s include the opening cysteine and the closing phenylalanine or tryptophan. A D gene is named only where the DNA matches it firmly. The listing skips clone size in some rows; elsewhere it reads once, few, many or a size class.

>NA|TRBD1|TRBV18|TRBJ1-4
TGTGCCAGCTCACCAGGGACAGGAAGCAATGAAAAACTGTTTTTT
CASSPGTGSNEKLFF
>NA|TRBD1|TRBV10-1|TRBJ2-1
TGCGCCAGCAGTGACCCGGGACAGGGCTATGAGCAGTTCTTC
CASSDPGQGYEQFF
>NA|NA|TRBV18|TRBJ1-1
TGTGCCAGCTCAACCGGGGGTTCGGGGAACACTGAAGCTTTCTTT
CASSTGGSGNTEAFF
>NA|TRBD1|TRBV19|TRBJ1-1
TGTGCCAGCCTCCGGACAGGGTACACTGAAGCTTTCTTT
CASLRTGYTEAFF
>once|TRBD1|TRBV30|TRBJ2-1
TGTGCCTGGAGTGTAACAGGGGGCGTTAGCAATGAGCAGTTCTTC
CAWSVTGGVSNEQFF
>NA|TRBD2|TRBV18|TRBJ2-3
TGTGCCAGCTCACCACTGGCTAGCGGGGGCACAGATACGCAGTATTTT
CASSPLASGGTDTQYF
>NA|TRBD1|TRBV12-5|TRBJ1-5
TGTGCTAGTGGTGCACAGGGGGCCAGTAATCAGCCCCAGCATTTT
CASGAQGASNQPQHF
>once|TRBD2|TRBV5-1|TRBJ2-1
TGCGCCAGCAGCTTAACTAGCGCAATCTACAATGAGCAGTTCTTC
CASSLTSAIYNEQFF
>NA|TRBD1|TRBV6-1|TRBJ1-5
TGTGCCAGCAGTGATTCGACAGGGCCGCAGCATTTT
CASSDSTGPQHF
>NA|NA|TRBV18|TRBJ2-1
TGTGCCAGCTCACCATCTTTAACAGGGAGTTCCTACAATGAGCAGTTCTTC
CASSPSLTGSSYNEQFF